These 28 T cell receptor beta chains share one sample of origin, sequenced in a study of beta chain features in type 1 diabetes. Since all of the isolated RNA was reverse transcribed, expressed TCRB transcripts were what got sequenced. TCRdb keeps only in-frame clones here, not all; method: immunoSEQ multiplex PCR. Here the sample spans under 900,000 clones, 15% to 20% being singletons. Sequencing input: naive CD4+ T cells from blood. All receptors come from a woman aged 18-29 years in good health.

This sequence joins TRBV5-1 and TRBJ2-1; 9 bases match TRBD1. Germline CDR1 reads SGHRS; CDR2 reads YFSETQ. The CDR3 is made up of 15 amino acids. V lost 4 bases, J lost 5 bases, and 7 bases stayed unmatched. CDR3 in DNA: TGCGCCAGCAGCCAGGGACAGGGACACAACAATGAGCAGTTCTTC. It is translated as CASSQGQGHNNEQFF.

This clone has more than one count but fewer than ten. This chain links TRBV5-1 with TRBJ1-4; tentatively, D is TRBD1 (6 bases). The CDR3 has 15 amino acids. Per the germline V gene, CDR1 is SGHRS and CDR2 is YFSETQ. V lost 4 bases, J lost 7 bases, and 17 bases lay in between. As DNA, the CDR3 is TGCGCCAGCAGCCCAGGGGACCAACGGGCTGAAAAACTGTTTTTT. Protein: CASSPGDQRAEKLFF.

This clone occurred a few times. The gene calls are TRBV28 and TRBJ2-7, with unresolved D. Germline loops: CDR1 MDHEN, CDR2 SYDVKM. CDR3 length: 12 amino acids. V was clipped by 3 bases and J by 5 bases, with 8 bases between them. The CDR3 nucleotides are TGTGCCAGCAGTTTCTTTTCCAACGAGCAGTACTTC. This sequence encodes CASSFFSNEQYF.

This clone was recorded a few times. The chain joins TRBV7-2 to TRBJ2-7; D may match TRBD1 or TRBD2 (5 bases each). CDR1 and CDR2 (germline): SGHTA, FQGNSA. V was clipped by 3 bases and J by 3 bases, with 12 bases between them. This CDR3 has 14 residues. The CDR3 spells CASSLGTVVYEQYF. The CDR3 DNA reads TGTGCCAGCAGCTTGGGGACGGTTGTCTACGAGCAGTACTTC. Full variable domain (rest looked up from reference TRBV7-2 and TRBJ2-7): GAGVSQSPSNKVTEKGKDVELRCDPISGHTALYWYRQSLGQGLEFLIYFQGNSAPDKSGLPSDRFSAERTGGSVSTLTIQRTQQEDSAVYLCASSLGTVVYEQYFGPGTRLTVT.

The V gene is TRBV19, the J gene TRBJ1-1; unclear D gene. CDR1 and CDR2 from the germline V gene are LNHDA and SQIVND (reference sequence). The ends were cut back, 1 base at V and 5 bases at J, with 11 bases in the middle. The CDR3 sequence is 14 residues long. DNA of the CDR3: TGTGCCAGTAGTATAGGGACTGGTTCAACTGAAGCTTTCTTT. Encoded protein: CASSIGTGSTEAFF.

This clone was seen more than once but under ten times. The V call is TRBV25-1, the J call TRBJ2-1; D call uncertain. Germline V lookup: CDR1 MGHDK, CDR2 SYGVNS. The CDR3 spans 15 residues. V was pared by 1 base and J by 3 bases, with 10 bases between. The CDR3 nucleotides are TGTGCCAGCAGTGAATCTCGCGGAGACTACAATGAGCAGTTCTTC. The encoded protein is CASSESRGDYNEQFF.

This clone showed up just a few times. This chain connects TRBV4-3 to TRBJ2-2; D gene unclear. V lost 3 bases, J lost 6 bases, and 11 bases lay in between. The germline V gene has CDR1 LGHNA and CDR2 YSLEER. The CDR3 consists of 14 residues. This CDR3 is CASSHRGASGELFF. CDR3 sequence (DNA): TGCGCCAGCAGCCATCGAGGAGCGTCCGGGGAGCTGTTTTTT.

This clone was seen a few times. J is TRBJ2-1 and V is TRBV2; no clear D. This CDR3 comprises 11 residues. From germline, CDR1 is SNHLY and CDR2 FYNNEI. V shed 6 bases and J shed 8 bases, with 8 bases lying between them. The CDR3 protein is CASSPFHEQFF. The CDR3 coding sequence is TGTGCCAGCAGCCCATTCCATGAGCAGTTCTTC.

This clone was seen a few times. V usage is TRBV27 and J usage is TRBJ1-5; TRBD1 might be the D (5 bases). The CDR3 covers 15 residues. The germline V gene has CDR1 MNHEY and CDR2 SMNVEV (reference sequence). The V end was cut by 5 bases, the J end by 3 bases, with 14 bases between. CDR3 sequence reads: CASSLGAGVNQPQHF. The CDR3 DNA reads TGTGCCAGCAGTCTAGGGGCGGGGGTCAATCAGCCCCAGCATTTT.

This sequence joins TRBV7-9 and TRBJ2-1; 9 positions match TRBD1. V was pared by 6 bases and J by 1 base, with 7 bases of the junction left unmatched. Germline lookup yields CDR1 SEHNR and CDR2 FQNEAQ (reference sequence). The CDR3 consists of 16 residues. The CDR3 DNA follows: TGTGCCAGCAGTCATGGACAGGGGATTTCCTACAATGAGCAGTTCTTC. As protein: CASSHGQGISYNEQFF.

The V gene is TRBV7-6, the J gene TRBJ2-1; D is undetermined. The CDR3 contains 11 residues. Trimming removed 1 base from V and 9 bases from J, with 4 bases in between. Germline CDR1 is SGHVS and CDR2 is FNYEAQ. CDR3 in amino acids: CASSLGVEQFF. CDR3 nucleotide sequence: TGTGCCAGCAGCTTAGGAGTTGAGCAGTTCTTC. Looking up the rest from reference TRBV7-6 and TRBJ2-1 gives the full variable domain: GAGVSQSPRYKVTKRGQDVALRCDPISGHVSLYWYRQALGQGPEFLTYFNYEAQQDKSGLPNDRFSAERPEGSISTLTIQRTEQRDSAMYRCASSLGVEQFFGPGTRLTVL.

This clone was observed a handful of times. The sample has other DNA sequences that encode this CDR3 too. The rearrangement joins TRBV2 to TRBJ2-3, with 10 bases identical to TRBD1. This CDR3 is 14 amino acids long. The J segment lost 5 bases and the V segment lost 4 bases, leaving 3 bases of the junction unmatched. Looked up from germline, CDR1 is SNHLY and CDR2 is FYNNEI. The CDR3 coding sequence is TGTGCCAGCAGTGGAGGACAGGGGGGAGATACGCAGTATTTT. It is translated as CASSGGQGGDTQYF.

This clone was counted only a few times. The chain links TRBV4-3 to TRBJ2-2, with D possibly matching TRBD1 (6 bases). The CDR3 spans 13 residues. Trimming removed 5 bases from V and 5 bases from J, with 9 bases in between. Germline CDR1 is LGHNA and CDR2 is YSLEER. This CDR3 is CASSRRGTGELFF. In nucleotides, the CDR3 is TGCGCCAGCAGCAGAAGGGGGACCGGGGAGCTGTTTTTT.

This sequence joins TRBV18 and TRBJ2-7; 8 nucleotides match TRBD1. The CDR3 loop spans 16 amino acids. Germline V gene lookup returns CDR1 KGHSH and CDR2 LQKENI. Trimming removed 0 bases from V and 4 bases from J; junction bases left unmatched: 8. CDR3 nucleotide sequence: TGTGCCAGCTCACCACCTAGTCAGGGGGCTTCGTACGAGCAGTACTTC. It translates to CASSPPSQGASYEQYF.

This clone was detected many times. The chain employs TRBV14 and TRBJ2-1; unclear D gene. The length of the CDR3 is 15 residues. Looked up from germline, CDR1 is SGHDN and CDR2 is FVKESK. Trimming left V 3 bases short and J 1 base short, with 10 bases between. CDR3 DNA: TGTGCCAGCAGCCATCCACGAGTGTCCTACAATGAGCAGTTCTTC. Translating gives CASSHPRVSYNEQFF. Together with reference TRBV14 and TRBJ2-1, the CDR3 gives the full variable domain: EAGVTQFPSHSVIEKGQTVTLRCDPISGHDNLYWYRRVMGKEIKFLLHFVKESKQDESGMPNNRFLAERTGGTYSTLKVQPAELEDSGVYFCASSHPRVSYNEQFFGPGTRLTVL.

J is TRBJ2-5 and V is TRBV10-3; D unresolved. V was cut by 0 bases and J by 1 base, with 12 bases left in between. Germline V gene lookup returns CDR1 ENHRY and CDR2 SYGVKD. The CDR3 extends over 16 amino acids. This chain's CDR3 is CAISESKRQFQETQYF. The CDR3, as DNA: TGTGCCATCAGTGAGTCGAAGAGACAATTCCAAGAGACCCAGTACTTC.

This clone occurred a few times. V gene TRBV2 combines with J gene TRBJ2-3; 7 bases are shared with TRBD1. The CDR3 contains 15 residues. V was clipped by 7 bases and J by 3 bases; unmatched bases: 10. CDR1 is SNHLY, CDR2 FYNNEI, per germline. The CDR3 loop is CASIKDREVTDTQYF. Here the CDR3 DNA reads TGTGCCAGCATCAAAGACAGGGAAGTTACAGATACGCAGTATTTT. Variable domain in full (rest from reference TRBV2 and TRBJ2-3): EPEVTQTPSHQVTQMGQEVILRCVPISNHLYFYWYRQILGQKVEFLVSFYNNEISEKSEIFDDQFSVERPDGSNFTLKIRSTKLEDSAMYFCASIKDREVTDTQYFGPGTRLTVL.

This clone occurred a few times. The chain joins TRBV6-6 to TRBJ1-2; a weak D match, TRBD1 (6 bases). The CDR3 is made up of 13 amino acids. V shed 6 bases and J shed 4 bases, with 12 bases lying between them. Germline values: CDR1 MNHNY, CDR2 SVGAGI (reference sequence). The CDR3 region is CASREQGFYGYTF. In DNA, the CDR3 is TGTGCCAGCAGGGAACAGGGATTCTATGGCTACACCTTC.

There are a few counts of this clone. The gene calls are TRBV4-3 and TRBJ2-7; TRBD1 aligns across 7 bases. Germline CDR1 and CDR2: LGHNA and YSLEER. J was trimmed by 4 bases and V by 1 base; bases with no gene match: 13. The CDR3 has 17 residues. Here the CDR3 reads CASSQGPRDRIPYEQYF. CDR3 nucleotides: TGCGCCAGCAGCCAAGGCCCACGGGACAGAATACCTTACGAGCAGTACTTC.

This clone was picked up a small number of times. The chain carries TRBV7-8 and TRBJ2-3, with D possibly being TRBD1 (7 bases). The germline V gene encodes CDR1 SGHVS and CDR2 FQNEAQ. V lost 3 bases, J lost 4 bases, and 14 bases lay in between. This CDR3 has 15 amino acids. The CDR3 here is CASSLGPGGSDTQYF. The DNA of the CDR3 is TGTGCCAGCAGCTTGGGACCAGGGGGGTCAGATACGCAGTATTTT.

This clone was found a few times. The V and J genes are TRBV7-9 and TRBJ2-5, with D perhaps assigned TRBD1 or TRBD2 (5 bases each). The end of the DNA fits TRBJ2-7 better, so the J call may be wrong. The CDR3 consists of 12 residues. Germline V gives CDR1 SEHNR, CDR2 FQNEAQ (reference sequence). This CDR3 reads CASSLGDYEQYF. In nucleotides, the CDR3 is TGTGCCAGCAGCTTGGGGGATTACGAGCAGTACTTC.

This sequence joins TRBV6-5 and TRBJ1-5; 8 nucleotides agree with TRBD1. Trimming took 6 bases from V and 5 from J; bases not matched to a gene: 3. CDR3 length equals 13 residues. The V gene's germline CDR1 is MNHEY and CDR2 SVGAGI. Here the CDR3 DNA reads TGTGCCAGCAGACCGACAGGGGATCAGCCCCAGCATTTT. Translating it yields CASRPTGDQPQHF.

This clone showed up just a few times. The genes are TRBV29-1 and TRBJ1-1, with D unclear. The CDR3 totals 13 residues. The germline V gene encodes CDR1 SQVTM and CDR2 ANQGSEA. V gave up 7 bases and J gave up 1 base, with 13 bases separating them. The CDR3 reads CSATTSSNTEAFF. CDR3 DNA sequence: TGCAGCGCAACAACTTCCTCGAACACTGAAGCTTTCTTT.

J is TRBJ2-7 and V is TRBV28; no definite D call. The V end lost 3 bases, the J end lost 1 base, and 19 bases lay between the germline ends. Germline lookup yields CDR1 MDHEN and CDR2 SYDVKM. The CDR3 has 17 amino acids. CDR3 amino acids: CASSLYIWVERSYEQYF. CDR3 DNA sequence: TGTGCCAGCAGTTTGTACATCTGGGTTGAAAGGTCCTACGAGCAGTACTTC. The variable domain in full, completed from reference TRBV28 and TRBJ2-7, reads DVKVTQSSRYLVKRTGEKVFLECVQDMDHENMFWYRQDPGLGLRLIYFSYDVKMKEKGDIPEGYSVSREKKERFSLILESASTNQTSMYLCASSLYIWVERSYEQYFGPGTRLTVT.

The rearrangement joins TRBV13 to TRBJ2-1; possibly TRBD1 for D (6 bases). The CDR3 totals 14 residues. CDR1 PRHDT and CDR2 FYEKMQ come from the germline V gene (reference sequence). The V gene lost 8 bases and the J gene lost 3 bases, with 14 bases spanning the gap. The CDR3 region has the DNA TGTGCCAGCTACACCTGGACAGTCTACAATGAGCAGTTCTTC. It is translated as CASYTWTVYNEQFF.

The J gene is TRBJ2-2, the V gene TRBV11-2, with D possibly matching TRBD2 (6 bases). Germline-derived CDR1 and CDR2 are SGHAT and FQNNGV. The CDR3 covers 17 residues. Trimming took 6 bases from V and 2 from J, leaving 19 bases between them. CDR3 nucleotide sequence: TGTGCCAGCAGTGGGAGGTTAGGGCTCTTAAACACCGGGGAGCTGTTTTTT. This codes for CASSGRLGLLNTGELFF.

The chain is built from TRBV27 and TRBJ2-2, with 7 bases identical to TRBD2. Germline V lookup: CDR1 MNHEY, CDR2 SMNVEV (reference sequence). V lost 7 bases and J lost 7; bases outside the gene matches: 15. This CDR3 has 16 amino acids. DNA of the CDR3: TGTGCCAGCAACCTACTAGCGCCTCCTTGGGGCGGGGAGCTGTTTTTT. As protein: CASNLLAPPWGGELFF.

The rearrangement joins TRBV7-6 to TRBJ2-2; D is tentatively TRBD1 or TRBD2 (5 bases each). CDR1 and CDR2 (germline): SGHVS, FNYEAQ. This CDR3 region has 15 residues. Between the trimmed V and J ends, which lost 6 bases and 2 bases, there was a span of 13 bases. The CDR3 nucleotides are TGTGCCAGCAGTCGGGGACCATCAAACACCGGGGAGCTGTTTTTT. Encoded protein: CASSRGPSNTGELFF. Using reference TRBV7-6 and TRBJ2-2 for the parts outside the CDR3, the full variable domain is GAGVSQSPRYKVTKRGQDVALRCDPISGHVSLYWYRQALGQGPEFLTYFNYEAQQDKSGLPNDRFSAERPEGSISTLTIQRTEQRDSAMYRCASSRGPSNTGELFFGEGSRLTVL.